Listed below are T cell receptor beta chains from one sample, sequenced in a study of response to subunit inactivated influenza vaccine. One entry per CDR3 protein, called by TCRdb with MiXCR from the RT-PCR reads. The sample consists of just over 300,000 distinct CDR3 sequences, about 20% of them appearing once. This sample comprised PBMCs from blood, obtained around 22 months after vaccination. These receptors were obtained from a man in his fifties or sixties who received an inactivated influenza vaccine. Both conserved end residues are part of each CDR3. The D gene is left open where the match is weak. Part of the rows lack a size; the others show once, few, many or a class for expanded clones.

many,TRBV12-3/TRBV12-4,.,TRBJ1-5,14,TGTGCCAGCAGTTTAGAGGTGGGCAATCAGCCCCAGCATTTT,CASSLEVGNQPQHF
few,TRBV20-1,.,TRBJ2-3,15,TGCAGTGCTCCCCGCCCCGGCATAAACACAGATACGCAGTATTTT,CSAPRPGINTDTQYF
.,TRBV18,.,TRBJ1-1,15,TGTGCCAGCTCACTATATCAGGGGTTTAACACTGAAGCTTTCTTT,CASSLYQGFNTEAFF
.,TRBV5-1,.,TRBJ1-1,12,TGCGCCAGCAGCTTGGAGGACTCCAAAGCTTTCTTT,CASSLEDSKAFF
few,TRBV30,TRBD1,TRBJ2-2,18,TGTGCCTGGAGTCCCTTTGGGGTGAGGGGGCGGAACACCGGGGAGCTGTTTTTT,CAWSPFGVRGRNTGELFF
.,TRBV9,TRBD1,TRBJ1-5,16,TGTGCCAGCAGCGTTTCCCCGACAGGGTCGGATCAGCCCCAGCATTTT,CASSVSPTGSDQPQHF
.,TRBV29-1,TRBD1,TRBJ1-3,13,TGCAGCGCATCGACAGGGTCTGGAAACACCATATATTTT,CSASTGSGNTIYF
.,TRBV20-1,.,TRBJ2-3,14,TGCAGTGCCAAACCGGGGTTTTTTATAGATACGCAGTATTTT,CSAKPGFFIDTQYF
.,TRBV6-2/TRBV6-3,.,TRBJ2-2,21,TGTGCCAGCAGCCAACGGGGGGTCCGGGACAGGCTACGTAGCAGGTCCGGGGAGCTGTTTTTT,CASSQRGVRDRLRSRSGELFF
.,TRBV6-4,TRBD2,TRBJ2-3,14,TGTGCCAGCAGTGAAGCGGGGGGCACAAATACGCAGTATTTT,CASSEAGGTNTQYF
.,TRBV20-1,TRBD1,TRBJ1-5,16,TGCAGTGCTACCGGGACAGGGGGTTATAGCAATCAGCCCCAGCATTTT,CSATGTGGYSNQPQHF
.,TRBV7-2,.,TRBJ1-2,15,TGTGCCAGCAGCTTAGCGCTTGCCAGGGGAGGTGGCTACACCTTC,CASSLALARGGGYTF
many,TRBV4-1,.,TRBJ1-2,13,TGCGCCAGCAGCCAAGGAAGTGGGTATGGCTACACCTTC,CASSQGSGYGYTF
.,TRBV7-2,TRBD1,TRBJ1-1,15,TGTGCCAGCAGCTTAGAGGGACAGGTCGCCACTGAAGCTTTCTTT,CASSLEGQVATEAFF
few,TRBV4-2,TRBD2,TRBJ2-3,16,TGTGCCAGCAGCCCCCAGGGACTAGCGGGATTGGATACGCAGTATTTT,CASSPQGLAGLDTQYF
few,TRBV29-1,.,TRBJ2-5,14,TGCAGCACTGGTATGGGCGGGGCCGGAGAGACCCAGTACTTC,CSTGMGGAGETQYF
few,TRBV30,TRBD1,TRBJ1-5,17,TGTGCCTGGAGTGGACAGGGGGCGCAGGGAAGCAATCAGCCCCAGCATTTT,CAWSGQGAQGSNQPQHF
many,TRBV12-3/TRBV12-4,.,TRBJ1-6,13,TGTGCCAGCAGTTTAACCAAGCAGTCACCCCTCCACTTT,CASSLTKQSPLHF
few,TRBV2,.,TRBJ1-6,14,TGTGCCAGCAAGTTGTCGGCAGAGAATTCACCCCTCCACTTT,CASKLSAENSPLHF
few,TRBV6-2/TRBV6-3,.,TRBJ1-2,14,TGTGCCAGCAGATCTTGGGGCACTAACTATGGCTACACCTTC,CASRSWGTNYGYTF
few,TRBV6-1,.,TRBJ1-1,13,TGTGCCAGCAGGGGACCGATGAACACTGAAGCTTTCTTT,CASRGPMNTEAFF
.,TRBV4-3,TRBD1,TRBJ2-7,17,TGCGCCAGCAGCCAAGAGCTACCGGACAGGGCGATAGTCAAGCAGTACTTC,CASSQELPDRAIVKQYF
.,TRBV11-2,TRBD2,TRBJ2-3,17,TGTGCCAGCAGCTTTTCGGTCAGCGGGAGAGCGGCAGATACGCAGTATTTT,CASSFSVSGRAADTQYF
.,TRBV3-1,TRBD1,TRBJ1-2,13,TGTGCCAGCAGCCGGACAGGTTCTCCTGGCTACACCTTC,CASSRTGSPGYTF
few,TRBV27,.,TRBJ1-1,16,TGTGCCAGCAGTACACACAGGGAATCAGGGATCACTGAAGCTTTCTTT,CASSTHRESGITEAFF
.,TRBV29-1,.,TRBJ1-2,13,TGCAGCGCGGGGATGGGACACCCCAATTGCTACACCTTC,CSAGMGHPNCYTF
.,TRBV7-2,.,TRBJ1-5,15,TGTGCCAGCAGCTTAGATTTGGGAAGCAATCAGCCCCAGCATTTT,CASSLDLGSNQPQHF
.,TRBV6-1,.,TRBJ2-7,13,TGTGCCAGCAGTGTATTAGGGTTCCACGAGCAGTACTTC,CASSVLGFHEQYF
.,TRBV29-1,TRBD1,TRBJ1-1,12,TGCAGCGTTGAATTAGGGGGCACTAGAGCTTTCTTT,CSVELGGTRAFF
.,TRBV11-2,.,TRBJ1-4,13,TGTGCCAGCAGCCCCCGATTTAATGAAAAACTGTTTTTT,CASSPRFNEKLFF
.,TRBV4-2,.,TRBJ2-7,13,TGTGCCAGCAGCCAAGAAGCCATCTACGAGCAGTACTTC,CASSQEAIYEQYF
few,TRBV5-1,TRBD2,TRBJ2-3,13,TGCGCCAGCAGGCGGGAGATCACAGATACGCAGTATTTT,CASRREITDTQYF
.,TRBV7-9,.,TRBJ1-2,13,TGTGCCAGCAGCTCTCAGGGAACCTATGGCTACACCTTC,CASSSQGTYGYTF
many,TRBV7-2,.,TRBJ1-6,13,TGTGCCAGCAGCTTGGGACCTCGATCACCCCTCCACTTT,CASSLGPRSPLHF
few,TRBV18,.,TRBJ1-1,15,TGTGCCAGCTCACCCGCGGGGTTCATGAACACTGAAGCTTTCTTT,CASSPAGFMNTEAFF
.,TRBV6-2/TRBV6-3,TRBD2,TRBJ2-7,15,TGTGCCAGCAGTTACCAATCTAGCGGGATCAGTGAGCAGTACTTC,CASSYQSSGISEQYF
many,TRBV20-1,.,TRBJ1-1,14,TGCAGTCGAACACCCCAGGGAGGGAACACTGAAGCTTTCTTT,CSRTPQGGNTEAFF
.,TRBV6-2/TRBV6-3,.,TRBJ1-5,19,TGTGCCAGCGGCCCTCTTAATGGGGGGACACCCTGGGGGAATCAGCCCCAGCATTTT,CASGPLNGGTPWGNQPQHF
few,TRBV5-1,.,TRBJ1-5,13,TGCGCCAGCAGCTCCACGACTAATCAGCCCCAGCATTTT,CASSSTTNQPQHF
few,TRBV12-3/TRBV12-4,.,TRBJ1-1,14,TGTGCCAGCAGTTTGATGGGGGTGGGCACTGAAGCTTTCTTT,CASSLMGVGTEAFF
few,TRBV20-1,.,TRBJ1-5,12,TGCAGTGCTACCTCCAGGGGTCAGCCCCAGCATTTT,CSATSRGQPQHF
.,TRBV10-3,.,TRBJ1-1,13,TGTGCCATCAGTGAGGTGGCAGTGGCTGAAGCTTTCTTT,CAISEVAVAEAFF
few,TRBV29-1,TRBD1,TRBJ2-5,12,TGCAGCATCATACAGGGGCAGGAGACCCAGTACTTC,CSIIQGQETQYF
.,TRBV12-3/TRBV12-4,.,TRBJ2-2,14,TGTGCCAGCAGTTCTGGCCAGCTCACCGGGGAGCTGTTTTTT,CASSSGQLTGELFF
few,TRBV7-9,.,TRBJ1-1,13,TGTGCCAGCAGCTTATATGTCGAGGGGGAAGCTTTCTTT,CASSLYVEGEAFF